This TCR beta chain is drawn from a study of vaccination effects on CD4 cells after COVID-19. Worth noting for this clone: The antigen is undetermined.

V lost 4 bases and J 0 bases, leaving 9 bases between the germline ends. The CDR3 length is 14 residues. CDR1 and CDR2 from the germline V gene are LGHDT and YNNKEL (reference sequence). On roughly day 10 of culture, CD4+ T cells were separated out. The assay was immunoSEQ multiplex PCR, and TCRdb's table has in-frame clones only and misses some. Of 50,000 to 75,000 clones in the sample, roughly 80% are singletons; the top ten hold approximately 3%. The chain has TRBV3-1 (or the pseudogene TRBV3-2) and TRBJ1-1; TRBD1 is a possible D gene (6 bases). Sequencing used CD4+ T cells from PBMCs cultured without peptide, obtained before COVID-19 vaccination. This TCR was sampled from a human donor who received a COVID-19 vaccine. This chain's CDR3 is CASSRGQMNTEAFF. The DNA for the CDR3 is TGTGCCAGCAGCCGCGGACAGATGAACACTGAAGCTTTCTTT.